The 10 T cell receptor beta chains given below trace back to one sample, sequenced in a study of T cell responses to AZD1222 COVID-19 vaccine. Profiled with immunoSEQ multiplex PCR; TCRdb holds only in-frame clones, not every one. Here the sample spans 140,000 to 150,000 clones, about 82% being singletons. Sequences were derived from peripheral blood, sampled 28 days after the second AZD1222 dose. The source of these receptors is an adult who received the AZD1222 COVID-19 vaccine.

The chain links TRBV4-2 to TRBJ1-4, with TRBD1 as a possible D gene (6 bases). V lost 1 base, J lost 3 bases, and 15 bases lay in between. CDR3 length equals 17 residues. The germline V gene encodes CDR1 LGHNA and CDR2 YNFKEQ. Written as DNA, the CDR3 is TGTGCCAGCAGCCAAGGAGGGGGTGCTACTTCTAATGAAAAACTGTTTTTT. This codes for CASSQGGGATSNEKLFF.

The CDR3 coding sequence is TGTGCCAGCAGCTTTTCGGGATCTACCACGGGCGAGCAGTACTTC. Translated: CASSFSGSTTGEQYF. The chain uses TRBV9 and TRBJ2-7; D may be TRBD2 (5 bases). The germline gives CDR1 SGDLS, CDR2 YYNGEE. V dropped 4 bases and J dropped 6 bases, with 20 bases sitting between them. This CDR3 comprises 15 residues.

The chain couples TRBV10-3 to TRBJ2-7; 10 bases fit TRBD2. This CDR3 is 14 amino acids long. Germline-derived CDR1 and CDR2 are ENHRY and SYGVKD. V shed 6 bases, J shed 6 bases, and the junction held 8 bases outside the gene matches. CDR3 in DNA: TGTGCCATCAGGGTACCAGCGGGAGGGGGCGAGCAGTACTTC. Translated, it gives CAIRVPAGGGEQYF.

This chain uses TRBV7-9 with TRBJ2-1; D gene uncertain. The CDR3 spans 11 residues. Germline values: CDR1 SEHNR, CDR2 FQNEAQ (reference sequence). The V end lost 3 bases, the J end lost 10 bases, and 7 bases lay between the germline ends. The CDR3: CASSFVEEQFF. CDR3 DNA: TGTGCCAGCAGCTTCGTTGAAGAGCAGTTCTTC. Using reference TRBV7-9 and TRBJ2-1 for the parts outside the CDR3, the full variable domain is DTGVSQNPRHKITKRGQNVTFRCDPISEHNRLYWYRQTLGQGPEFLTYFQNEAQLEKSRLLSDRFSAERPKGSFSTLEIQRTEQGDSAMYLCASSFVEEQFFGPGTRLTVL.

The rearrangement uses TRBV21-1 and TRBJ1-2. TRBV21-1 is a known pseudogene. The CDR3 length is 10 residues. The CDR3 DNA follows: TGTGCCAGAACCCCCTCTGGCTACACCTTC. Encoded protein: CARTPSGYTF.

The rearrangement uses TRBV4-2 and TRBJ2-7, with 7 positions matching TRBD1. The junction had 3 bases not matched to a gene; V was cut back by 1 base and J by 3 bases. CDR3 length: 14 residues. CDR1 and CDR2 (germline): LGHNA, YNFKEQ. The CDR3 DNA sequence: TGTGCCAGCAGCCAAGGTACAGGGGACTACGAGCAGTACTTC. This gives the protein CASSQGTGDYEQYF.

This chain links TRBV6-1 with TRBJ2-6; D not certain. Per germline, CDR1 MNHNS and CDR2 SASEGT. Trimming shortened V by 1 base and J by 0 bases, and 4 bases separated the two germline ends. This CDR3 has 15 amino acids. Written as DNA, the CDR3 is TGTGCCAGCAGTGAAGGGTACTCTGGGGCCAACGTCCTGACTTTC. This sequence encodes CASSEGYSGANVLTF.

This rearrangement joins TRBV12-3 or TRBV12-4 to TRBJ1-5; D is uncertain. Trimming removed 3 bases at V and 4 bases at J, with 7 bases between. The CDR3 runs 13 residues. CDR3 sequence: CASSLAYNQPQHF. The CDR3 DNA sequence: TGTGCCAGCAGTTTGGCTTATAATCAGCCCCAGCATTTT.

The chain links TRBV12-3 or TRBV12-4 to TRBJ1-2; D uncertain. Trimming shortened V by 3 bases and J by 7 bases, and 12 bases separated the two germline ends. There are 13 residues in the CDR3. This CDR3 reads CASSFSGFGGYTF. CDR3 in DNA: TGTGCCAGCAGTTTTAGCGGGTTTGGTGGCTACACCTTC.

This clone came up a few times. DNA of the CDR3: TGTGCCAGCAGCTTAGGGTCTGGGGGGACGCAGTATTTT. Translation gives CASSLGSGGTQYF. The chain is built from TRBV11-3 and TRBJ2-3; tentative D call: TRBD2 (6 bases). The ends were cut back, 1 base at V and 9 bases at J, with 11 bases in the middle. Germline V CDR1 and CDR2: SGHNT, YENEEA. This CDR3 contains 13 residues.